Following are 27 T cell receptor beta chains from one sample sequenced in a study of cytomegalovirus exposure and HLA in healthy donors. Vbeta (60) and Jbeta (13) primers were used in the PCR. Here immunoSEQ multiplex PCR was the method, and the copy in TCRdb shows in-frame clones only, minus some. In all, the sample yields 150,000 to 200,000 clones. Sequencing was done on a sample of PBMCs. All receptors come from a man aged 25-45 years in good health and CMV-seronegative.

The chain employs TRBV18 and TRBJ1-2; TRBD1 matches at 7 bases. The CDR3 has 17 amino acids. V shed 1 base, J shed 5 bases, and the junction held 13 bases outside the gene matches. Germline CDR1 is KGHSH and CDR2 is LQKENI. The CDR3 DNA sequence: TGTGCCAGCTCACCACAGGGGGCCACGATGCAGGATTATGGCTACACCTTC. This sequence encodes CASSPQGATMQDYGYTF.

The V call is TRBV18, the J call TRBJ2-7; 7 nucleotides line up with TRBD1. J was trimmed by 0 bases and V by 0 bases; bases with no gene match: 5. The CDR3 has 16 amino acids. The germline V gene has CDR1 KGHSH and CDR2 LQKENI. This chain's CDR3 is CASSPPSGTVSYEQYF. Here the CDR3 DNA reads TGTGCCAGCTCACCACCGTCCGGGACAGTCTCCTACGAGCAGTACTTC.

The chain has TRBV9 and TRBJ2-5; 8 bases fit TRBD2. V dropped 3 bases and J dropped 5; count of bases not matched to a gene: 3. The germline CDR1 and CDR2 sequences are SGDLS and YYNGEE. CDR3 length: 13 residues. The CDR3 loop is CASSGTGGETQYF. The CDR3 DNA follows: TGTGCCAGCAGCGGTACGGGGGGGGAGACCCAGTACTTC. Together with reference TRBV9 and TRBJ2-5, the CDR3 gives the full variable domain: DSGVTQTPKHLITATGQRVTLRCSPRSGDLSVYWYQQSLDQGLQFLIQYYNGEERAKGNILERFSAQQFPDLHSELNLSSLELGDSALYFCASSGTGGETQYFGPGTRLLVL.

V usage is TRBV5-6 and J usage is TRBJ1-4; D is uncertain. V was trimmed by 1 base and J by 17 bases, leaving 6 bases between them. Germline V lookup: CDR1 SGHDT, CDR2 YYEEEE. The CDR3 loop spans 9 amino acids. The CDR3 coding sequence is TGTGCCAGCAGCTTGACGAGATTTTTT. Encoded protein: CASSLTRFF.

The chain joins TRBV6-5 to TRBJ1-1; D possibly corresponds to TRBD1 (6 bases). CDR1 is MNHEY and CDR2 is SVGAGI in the germline V gene. V was cut by 3 bases and J by 1 base, with 12 bases left in between. The CDR3 consists of 15 residues. Written as DNA, the CDR3 is TGTGCCAGCAGTTATTTCACAGGGCGGAACACTGAAGCTTTCTTT. Translated: CASSYFTGRNTEAFF.

This rearrangement joins TRBV6-1 to TRBJ1-1; D ambiguous. The CDR3 extends over 14 amino acids. Trimming stripped 5 bases from V and 4 bases from J, with 14 bases between. The V gene's germline CDR1 is MNHNS and CDR2 SASEGT. As DNA, the CDR3 is TGTGCCAGCAGTTATAGACGGGGTTTCACTGAAGCTTTCTTT. Protein product: CASSYRRGFTEAFF.

The chain carries TRBV19 and TRBJ1-5; weak D call: TRBD1 (5 bases). The germline V and J ends were trimmed by 5 bases and 7 bases, with 12 bases remaining between them. The CDR3 runs 13 residues. Germline V gene lookup returns CDR1 LNHDA and CDR2 SQIVND (reference sequence). The CDR3 DNA sequence: TGTGCCAGTAGTTTTACGGGGGAGCAGCCCCAGCATTTT. Residues: CASSFTGEQPQHF.

The gene calls are TRBV6-1 and TRBJ1-5; perhaps TRBD1 as D (6 bases). V lost 6 bases to trimming and J lost 0 bases, with 12 bases between them. Germline V gene sequence: CDR1 MNHNS, CDR2 SASEGT. CDR3 size: 15 residues. The CDR3 region has the DNA TGTGCCAGCAGCGCCGGGACAAATAGCAATCAGCCCCAGCATTTT. Its translation: CASSAGTNSNQPQHF.

The CDR3 region is CASSRSRGSGNTIYF. The DNA of the CDR3 is TGTGCCAGCAGCAGAAGCAGGGGTTCTGGAAACACCATATATTTT. This sequence joins TRBV13 and TRBJ1-3; perhaps TRBD1 as D (6 bases). V was shortened by 5 bases and J by 1 base, with 12 bases between the two germline ends. The CDR3 runs to 15 residues. The germline CDR1 and CDR2 sequences are PRHDT and FYEKMQ (reference sequence).

The chain links TRBV6-1 to TRBJ1-6; D perhaps matches TRBD1 (5 bases). Trimming stripped 0 bases from V and 7 bases from J, with 13 bases between. The CDR3 spans 16 residues. Germline assignment: CDR1 MNHNS and CDR2 SASEGT. In DNA, the CDR3 is TGTGCCAGCAGTGAAGCTCGGGGGATAGCGAATTCACCCCTCCACTTT. This translates into CASSEARGIANSPLHF.

The chain couples TRBV5-1 to TRBJ2-7, with 11 bases matching TRBD1. With 6 bases clipped from V and 0 bases from J, the junction kept 5 bases outside the gene matches. Germline CDR1 and CDR2: SGHRS and YFSETQ. The CDR3 covers 15 residues. The CDR3 here is CASKGGTGGSYEQYF. In DNA form, the CDR3 reads TGCGCCAGCAAGGGGGGGACAGGGGGCTCCTACGAGCAGTACTTC.

This rearrangement joins TRBV18 to TRBJ2-5; 11 bases match TRBD1. Looked up from germline, CDR1 is KGHSH and CDR2 is LQKENI. CDR3 length: 16 residues. The V gene end was trimmed by 6 bases and the J gene end by 1 base; junction bases not matched to a gene: 7. CDR3 in amino acids: CASSRFGQGAQETQYF. The CDR3, as DNA: TGTGCCAGCTCGCGTTTCGGACAGGGGGCCCAAGAGACCCAGTACTTC.

The rearrangement links TRBV7-3 to TRBJ2-3; weak D call: TRBD2 (5 bases). Germline CDR1 SGHTA, CDR2 FQGTGA. CDR3 length: 15 amino acids. Trimming removed 5 bases from V and 6 bases from J, with 18 bases in between. CDR3 in amino acids: CASSPGGLAWDTQYF. The CDR3, as DNA: TGTGCCAGCAGCCCGGGCGGGCTAGCTTGGGATACGCAGTATTTT.

V gene TRBV6-5 combines with J gene TRBJ2-7; the D is unclear. The CDR3 covers 14 residues. V dropped 4 bases and J dropped 3 bases, with 13 bases sitting between them. Germline assignment: CDR1 MNHEY and CDR2 SVGAGI. The CDR3 spells CASSFADKHYEQYF. In nucleotides, the CDR3 is TGTGCCAGCAGTTTCGCCGACAAGCACTACGAGCAGTACTTC.

V usage is TRBV10-3 and J usage is TRBJ1-2, with unresolved D. The CDR3 extends over 11 amino acids. Trimming shortened V by 4 bases and J by 8 bases, and 8 bases separated the two germline ends. The V gene's germline CDR1 is ENHRY and CDR2 SYGVKD. The CDR3 DNA sequence: TGTGCCATCAGTGGCGGGAGCGGCTACACCTTC. Amino acids: CAISGGSGYTF.

J is TRBJ2-3 and V is TRBV27, with D perhaps TRBD2 (5 bases). CDR3 length: 15 residues. From germline, CDR1 is MNHEY and CDR2 SMNVEV (reference sequence). Deletions cut 3 bases from V and 4 bases from J, with 14 bases between. The CDR3 reads CASSLSRGNADTQYF. Written as DNA, the CDR3 is TGTGCCAGCAGTTTGTCTCGGGGTAATGCAGATACGCAGTATTTT.

V usage is TRBV6-6 and J usage is TRBJ2-5, with 12 bases fitting TRBD2. The trim removed 5 bases at V and 4 bases at J, leaving 8 bases unmatched. In germline, CDR1 is MNHNY, CDR2 SVGAGI (reference sequence). The CDR3 is 16 residues long. DNA for the CDR3: TGTGCCAGCAGTCCCTCGGGACTAGCGGGTTCAGAGACCCAGTACTTC. Its translation: CASSPSGLAGSETQYF.

The chain is built from TRBV7-2 and TRBJ1-3; D unclear. CDR1 is SGHTA, CDR2 FQGNSA, per germline. The CDR3 is made up of 16 amino acids. The V gene lost 0 bases and the J gene lost 0 bases, with 9 bases spanning the gap. The DNA of the CDR3 is TGTGCCAGCAGCTTAGCGGCCGGGAACTCTGGAAACACCATATATTTT. This translates into CASSLAAGNSGNTIYF.

The rearrangement uses TRBV6-6 and TRBJ2-7; possibly TRBD2 for D (7 bases). This CDR3 is 15 amino acids long. Trimming cost V 7 bases and J 3 bases, with 19 bases left between them. Germline V gene data show CDR1 as MNHNY and CDR2 as SVGAGI (reference sequence). DNA of the CDR3: TGTGCCAGCACCCAAGGGGGGGGGATAGGCTACGAGCAGTACTTC. Translated, it gives CASTQGGGIGYEQYF.

The V and J genes are TRBV7-9 and TRBJ2-4; D may be TRBD2 (6 bases). Germline assignment: CDR1 SEHNR and CDR2 FQNEAQ (reference sequence). V shed 8 bases and J shed 8 bases, with 16 bases lying between them. The CDR3 covers 13 residues. The CDR3 reads CASGPIGEDIQYF. The CDR3 bases are TGTGCCAGCGGGCCTATAGGGGAGGACATTCAGTACTTC.

The rearrangement links TRBV5-4 to TRBJ2-7; 7 bases map to TRBD2. V lost 4 bases to trimming and J lost 1 base; unmatched junction nucleotides: 8. The CDR3 sequence is 15 residues long. Germline lookup yields CDR1 SGHNT and CDR2 YYREEE (reference sequence). CDR3 in amino acids: CASSQGGDVSYEQYF. The CDR3 DNA reads TGTGCCAGCAGCCAGGGAGGGGACGTTTCCTACGAGCAGTACTTC.

The V and J genes are TRBV11-2 and TRBJ2-7; weak D call: TRBD1 (6 bases). Germline lookup yields CDR1 SGHAT and CDR2 FQNNGV. Trimming pared 2 bases from V and 6 bases from J, leaving 11 bases between. The CDR3 is 13 amino acids. This chain's CDR3 is CASSLNRVGEQYF. CDR3 nucleotide sequence: TGTGCCAGCAGCTTAAACAGGGTAGGCGAGCAGTACTTC.

The chain is built from TRBV11-3 and TRBJ2-2; 7 bases align to TRBD2. V shed 3 bases, J shed 7 bases, and the junction held 8 bases outside the gene matches. CDR1 is SGHNT, CDR2 YENEEA, per germline. The CDR3 is 15 residues long. CDR3 region: CASSFRTRRFGELFF. The CDR3 DNA sequence: TGTGCCAGCAGCTTCCGGACTAGGCGGTTCGGGGAGCTGTTTTTT. The entire variable domain, with the rest obtained from reference TRBV11-3 and TRBJ2-2, is as follows: EAGVVQSPRYKIIEKKQPVAFWCNPISGHNTLYWYLQNLGQGPELLIRYENEEAVDDSQLPKDRFSAERLKGVDSTLKIQPAELGDSAVYLCASSFRTRRFGELFFGEGSRLTVL.

The rearrangement uses TRBV5-1 and TRBJ2-5, with unresolved D. This CDR3 spans 13 amino acids. Germline CDR1 and CDR2: SGHRS and YFSETQ. Trimming pared 6 bases from V and 5 bases from J, leaving 14 bases between. CDR3 sequence reads: CASIGGLIETQYF. The CDR3 nucleotides are TGCGCCAGCATAGGTGGGCTAATTGAGACCCAGTACTTC. The whole variable domain, remainder taken from reference TRBV5-1 and TRBJ2-5, is KAGVTQTPRYLIKTRGQQVTLSCSPISGHRSVSWYQQTPGQGLQFLFEYFSETQRNKGNFPGRFSGRQFSNSRSEMNVSTLELGDSALYLCASIGGLIETQYFGPGTRLLVL.

The chain has TRBV15 and TRBJ2-3; D remains unclear. Germline assignment: CDR1 LNHNV and CDR2 YYDKDF (reference sequence). V lost 1 base and J lost 5, with 4 bases in between. The CDR3 runs to 12 residues. CDR3 bases: TGTGCCACCAGCAGAGTCGGAGATACGCAGTATTTT. Translating it yields CATSRVGDTQYF.

The chain recombines TRBV10-3 with TRBJ2-7; no clear D. Between the trimmed V and J ends, which lost 4 bases and 2 bases, there was a span of 9 bases. Germline CDR1 reads ENHRY; CDR2 reads SYGVKD. The length of the CDR3 is 13 residues. CDR3 loop: CAISVNSPYEQYF. In DNA, the CDR3 is TGTGCCATCAGTGTGAACAGTCCCTACGAGCAGTACTTC.

The genes are TRBV9 and TRBJ1-1; the match to TRBD1 covers 8 bases. V trimming: 4 bases; J trimming: 1 base; junction bases outside the gene matches: 3. CDR1 is SGDLS and CDR2 is YYNGEE in the germline V gene. This CDR3 spans 14 amino acids. In nucleotides, the CDR3 is TGTGCCAGCAGCCCCGGACAGGGGAACACTGAAGCTTTCTTT. Protein product: CASSPGQGNTEAFF.